The rows below give T cell receptor beta chains drawn from one sample of a study of CD8 T cells in Susac syndrome. TCRdb re-called the immunoSEQ multiplex PCR reads with MiXCR, one entry per CDR3 protein. The sample includes 130,000 or so distinct CDR3 sequences, roughly 80% of them seen just once. The sample was CD8+ T cells from PBMCs. Receptor source: a human donor with multiple sclerosis. The CDR3 runs from the conserved cysteine through the conserved F or W. The D gene is left open where the match is weak. Clone size is shown for a subset of rows, as once, few, many or a class of expanded clone.

J gene: TRBJ1-1
D gene: TRBD1
clone size: NA
V gene: TRBV19
CDR3 protein: CASSTTQGAKVLLTEAFF
CDR3 DNA: TGTGCCAGTAGCACTACCCAGGGGGCGAAGGTTCTTTTGACTGAAGCTTTCTTT

J gene: TRBJ2-1
D gene: TRBD2
clone size: NA
V gene: TRBV15
CDR3 protein: CATSDGGTSYNEQFF
CDR3 DNA: TGTGCCACCAGCGACGGGGGGACCTCCTACAATGAGCAGTTCTTC

J gene: TRBJ2-2
D gene: TRBD1
clone size: NA
V gene: TRBV29-1
CDR3 protein: CSGQTGATGELFF
CDR3 DNA: TGCAGCGGACAGACAGGGGCCACCGGGGAGCTGTTTTTT

J gene: TRBJ1-1
D gene: NA
clone size: NA
V gene: TRBV19
CDR3 protein: CASSLGGAMNTEAFF
CDR3 DNA: TGTGCCAGTAGTTTGGGAGGGGCTATGAACACTGAAGCTTTCTTT

J gene: TRBJ1-2
D gene: NA
clone size: NA
V gene: TRBV11-3
CDR3 protein: CASSDPWTSNYGYTF
CDR3 DNA: TGTGCCAGCAGCGATCCTTGGACGTCTAACTATGGCTACACCTTC

J gene: TRBJ2-1
D gene: NA
clone size: NA
V gene: TRBV7-8
CDR3 protein: CASGKWGGGYNEQFF
CDR3 DNA: TGTGCCAGCGGAAAGTGGGGAGGAGGATACAATGAGCAGTTCTTC

J gene: TRBJ2-7
D gene: NA
clone size: once
V gene: TRBV28
CDR3 protein: CASSLNPANSYEQYF
CDR3 DNA: TGTGCCAGCAGTTTAAATCCTGCTAACTCCTACGAGCAGTACTTC

J gene: TRBJ2-1
D gene: TRBD2
clone size: few
V gene: TRBV5-4
CDR3 protein: CASSTLAGTLAGNEQFF
CDR3 DNA: TGTGCCAGCAGCACCCTAGCGGGTACGCTTGCTGGCAATGAGCAGTTCTTC

J gene: TRBJ1-6
D gene: NA
clone size: NA
V gene: TRBV19
CDR3 protein: CASSIGNGPLHF
CDR3 DNA: TGTGCCAGTAGTATTGGTAACGGCCCCCTCCACTTT

J gene: TRBJ1-1
D gene: NA
clone size: NA
V gene: TRBV19
CDR3 protein: CATSTGSNEAFF
CDR3 DNA: TGTGCCACATCTACAGGTAGTAATGAAGCTTTCTTT

J gene: TRBJ2-3
D gene: NA
clone size: NA
V gene: TRBV5-4
CDR3 protein: CASSYRTEPTDTQYF
CDR3 DNA: TGTGCCAGCAGCTACCGAACCGAACCCACAGATACGCAGTATTTT

J gene: TRBJ2-3
D gene: TRBD2
clone size: NA
V gene: TRBV7-6
CDR3 protein: CASSLLAGGSADTQYF
CDR3 DNA: TGTGCCAGCAGCTTGCTAGCGGGAGGGTCCGCAGATACGCAGTATTTT

J gene: TRBJ1-1
D gene: NA
clone size: NA
V gene: TRBV19
CDR3 protein: CASSIPRGTEAFF
CDR3 DNA: TGTGCCAGTAGTATTCCGCGGGGCACTGAAGCTTTCTTT

J gene: TRBJ1-1
D gene: NA
clone size: NA
V gene: TRBV19
CDR3 protein: CASSTAFEAFF
CDR3 DNA: TGTGCCAGTAGTACAGCCTTTGAAGCTTTCTTT

J gene: TRBJ2-1
D gene: NA
clone size: NA
V gene: TRBV4-3
CDR3 protein: CASSQSRGGSYNEQFF
CDR3 DNA: TGCGCCAGCAGCCAGTCTAGAGGTGGCTCCTACAATGAGCAGTTCTTC

J gene: TRBJ2-3
D gene: TRBD2
clone size: NA
V gene: TRBV13
CDR3 protein: CASVLSGVGTDTQYF
CDR3 DNA: TGTGCCAGCGTACTTAGCGGGGTGGGGACAGATACGCAGTATTTT

J gene: TRBJ1-1
D gene: NA
clone size: once
V gene: TRBV10-3
CDR3 protein: CAINAGPVTEAFF
CDR3 DNA: TGTGCCATCAACGCGGGGCCGGTCACTGAAGCTTTCTTT

J gene: TRBJ2-1
D gene: NA
clone size: NA
V gene: TRBV29-1
CDR3 protein: CSVWGTYNEQFF
CDR3 DNA: TGCAGCGTATGGGGTACCTACAATGAGCAGTTCTTC

J gene: TRBJ1-3
D gene: TRBD1
clone size: NA
V gene: TRBV4-3
CDR3 protein: CASSRLTGTGNTIYF
CDR3 DNA: TGCGCCAGCAGCCGCCTGACAGGGACTGGAAACACCATATATTTT

J gene: TRBJ1-5
D gene: NA
clone size: NA
V gene: TRBV27
CDR3 protein: CASSSYSFNQPQHF
CDR3 DNA: TGTGCCAGCAGTTCTTACAGCTTCAATCAGCCCCAGCATTTT

J gene: TRBJ2-2
D gene: NA
clone size: NA
V gene: TRBV7-9
CDR3 protein: CASSLVGSPTGELFF
CDR3 DNA: TGTGCCAGCAGCTTAGTCGGTAGCCCAACCGGGGAGCTGTTTTTT

J gene: TRBJ2-2
D gene: TRBD1
clone size: NA
V gene: TRBV11-2
CDR3 protein: CASSLVGRGLTGELFF
CDR3 DNA: TGTGCCAGCAGCTTAGTTGGCAGGGGGCTAACCGGGGAGCTGTTTTTT

J gene: TRBJ2-1
D gene: NA
clone size: once
V gene: TRBV4-3
CDR3 protein: CASSPWWDSNNEQFF
CDR3 DNA: TGCGCCAGCAGCCCCTGGTGGGATTCGAACAATGAGCAGTTCTTC

J gene: TRBJ1-2
D gene: NA
clone size: NA
V gene: TRBV19
CDR3 protein: CASTPLRVLGRYGYTF
CDR3 DNA: TGTGCCAGTACCCCACTTCGGGTCCTCGGCCGCTATGGCTACACCTTC

J gene: TRBJ1-1
D gene: NA
clone size: NA
V gene: TRBV7-6
CDR3 protein: CASSLEPGMNTEAFF
CDR3 DNA: TGTGCCAGCAGCTTAGAGCCGGGAATGAACACTGAAGCTTTCTTT

J gene: TRBJ2-1
D gene: NA
clone size: NA
V gene: TRBV10-3
CDR3 protein: CAINELNNEQFF
CDR3 DNA: TGTGCCATCAACGAACTTAACAATGAGCAGTTCTTC

J gene: TRBJ1-1
D gene: NA
clone size: NA
V gene: TRBV19
CDR3 protein: CASSIIGTEASF
CDR3 DNA: TGTGCCAGTAGTATAATTGGCACTGAAGCTTCCTTT

J gene: TRBJ2-1
D gene: NA
clone size: NA
V gene: TRBV24-1
CDR3 protein: CATSDKKGDNEQFF
CDR3 DNA: TGTGCCACCAGTGATAAGAAGGGGGACAATGAGCAGTTCTTC

J gene: TRBJ2-1
D gene: NA
clone size: NA
V gene: TRBV27
CDR3 protein: CASSSGPKINEQFF
CDR3 DNA: TGTGCCAGCAGTTCAGGTCCTAAGATTAATGAGCAGTTCTTC

J gene: TRBJ2-1
D gene: NA
clone size: NA
V gene: TRBV7-9
CDR3 protein: CASRPPPGGLKDEQFF
CDR3 DNA: TGTGCCAGCAGACCCCCCCCGGGCGGTTTAAAGGATGAGCAGTTCTTC

J gene: TRBJ2-1
D gene: TRBD1
clone size: NA
V gene: TRBV6-1
CDR3 protein: CASSLQGTGYEQFF
CDR3 DNA: TGTGCCAGCAGTTTACAGGGGACAGGGTATGAGCAGTTCTTC

J gene: TRBJ2-1
D gene: TRBD2
clone size: few
V gene: TRBV2
CDR3 protein: CASSVSSGGWDNEQFF
CDR3 DNA: TGTGCCAGCAGCGTTTCTAGCGGGGGGTGGGACAATGAGCAGTTCTTC